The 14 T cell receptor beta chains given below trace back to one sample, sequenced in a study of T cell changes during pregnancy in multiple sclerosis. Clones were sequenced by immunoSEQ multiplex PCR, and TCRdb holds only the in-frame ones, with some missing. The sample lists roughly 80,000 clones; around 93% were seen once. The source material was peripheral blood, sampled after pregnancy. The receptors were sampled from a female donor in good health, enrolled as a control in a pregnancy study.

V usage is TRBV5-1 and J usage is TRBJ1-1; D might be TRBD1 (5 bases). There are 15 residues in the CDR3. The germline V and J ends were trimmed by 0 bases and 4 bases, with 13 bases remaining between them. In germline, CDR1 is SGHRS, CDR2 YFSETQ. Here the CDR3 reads CASSLESGRVTEAFF. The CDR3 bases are TGCGCCAGCAGCTTGGAGTCGGGCAGGGTCACTGAAGCTTTCTTT.

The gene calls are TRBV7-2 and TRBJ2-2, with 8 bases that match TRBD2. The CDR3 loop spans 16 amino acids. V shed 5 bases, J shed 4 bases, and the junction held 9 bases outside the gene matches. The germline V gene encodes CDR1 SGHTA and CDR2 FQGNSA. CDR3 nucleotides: TGTGCCAGCAGCCTTTATGGACTAGCCCTCACCGGGGAGCTGTTTTTT. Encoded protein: CASSLYGLALTGELFF. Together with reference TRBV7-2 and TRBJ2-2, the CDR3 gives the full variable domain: GAGVSQSPSNKVTEKGKDVELRCDPISGHTALYWYRQSLGQGLEFLIYFQGNSAPDKSGLPSDRFSAERTGGSVSTLTIQRTQQEDSAVYLCASSLYGLALTGELFFGEGSRLTVL.

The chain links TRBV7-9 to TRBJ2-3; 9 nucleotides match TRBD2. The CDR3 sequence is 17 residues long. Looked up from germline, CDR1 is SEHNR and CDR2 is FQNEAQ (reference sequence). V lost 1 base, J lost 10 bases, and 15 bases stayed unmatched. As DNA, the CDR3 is TGTGCCAGCAGCTTAGTAGCGGCGCGGGGGGGTCCGGGTGCGCAGTATTTT. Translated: CASSLVAARGGPGAQYF.

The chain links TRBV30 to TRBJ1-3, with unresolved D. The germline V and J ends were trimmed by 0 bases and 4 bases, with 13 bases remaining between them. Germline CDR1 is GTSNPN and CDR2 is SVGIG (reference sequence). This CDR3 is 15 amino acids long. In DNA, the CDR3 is TGTGCCTGGAGTGTTGGGAATAGCGCAGGAAACACCATATATTTT. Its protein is CAWSVGNSAGNTIYF.

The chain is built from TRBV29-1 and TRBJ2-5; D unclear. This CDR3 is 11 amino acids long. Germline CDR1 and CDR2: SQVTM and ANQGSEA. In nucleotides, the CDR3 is TGCCTTGCGGCTCTCCAAGAGACCCAGTACTTC. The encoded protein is CLAALQETQYF.

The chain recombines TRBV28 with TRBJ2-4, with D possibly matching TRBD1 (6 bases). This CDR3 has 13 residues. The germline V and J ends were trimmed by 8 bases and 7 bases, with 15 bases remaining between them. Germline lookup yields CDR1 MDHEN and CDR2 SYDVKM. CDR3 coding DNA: TGTGCCAGCGTTAATGACAGGCGGAACATTCAGTACTTC. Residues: CASVNDRRNIQYF.

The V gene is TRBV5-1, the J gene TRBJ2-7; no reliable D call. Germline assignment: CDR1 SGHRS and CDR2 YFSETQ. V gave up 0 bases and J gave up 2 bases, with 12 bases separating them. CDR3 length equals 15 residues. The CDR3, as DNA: TGCGCCAGCAGCTTGGAGATAGTGAAGCCCTACGAGCAGTACTTC. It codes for CASSLEIVKPYEQYF.

CDR3 DNA: TGTGCCAGTAGTACTAGACTCCTACCGAATGAAAAACTGTTTTTT. It codes for CASSTRLLPNEKLFF. The rearrangement uses TRBV19 and TRBJ1-4; unclear D gene. CDR3 length: 15 amino acids. From germline, CDR1 is LNHDA and CDR2 SQIVND (reference sequence). Trimming cost V 4 bases and J 5 bases, with 14 bases left between them.

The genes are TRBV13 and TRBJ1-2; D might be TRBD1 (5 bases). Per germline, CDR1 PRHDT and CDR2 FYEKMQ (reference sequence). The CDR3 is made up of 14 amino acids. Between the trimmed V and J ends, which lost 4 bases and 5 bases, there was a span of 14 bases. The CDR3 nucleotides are TGTGCCAGCAGCTCTTCTGACAGTTTATATGGCTACACCTTC. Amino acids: CASSSSDSLYGYTF.

The CDR3 protein is CASSLRDFTDTQYF. In DNA form, the CDR3 reads TGTGCCAGCAGTCTCAGGGATTTCACAGATACGCAGTATTTT. This chain links TRBV6-6 with TRBJ2-3, with D maybe TRBD1 (5 bases). The V gene lost 5 bases and the J gene lost 2 bases, with 11 bases spanning the gap. This CDR3 has 14 amino acids. In germline, CDR1 is MNHNY, CDR2 SVGAGI (reference sequence).

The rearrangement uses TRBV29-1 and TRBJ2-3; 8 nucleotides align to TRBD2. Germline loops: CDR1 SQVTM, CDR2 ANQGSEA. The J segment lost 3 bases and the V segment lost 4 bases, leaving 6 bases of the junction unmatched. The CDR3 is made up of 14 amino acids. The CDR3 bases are TGCAGCGTTGCCCGGGAGGGCAGGACAGATACGCAGTATTTT. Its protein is CSVAREGRTDTQYF.

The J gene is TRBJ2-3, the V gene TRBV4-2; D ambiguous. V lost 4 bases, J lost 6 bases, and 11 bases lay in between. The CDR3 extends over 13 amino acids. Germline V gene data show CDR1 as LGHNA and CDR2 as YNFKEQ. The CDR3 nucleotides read TGTGCCAGCAGCCTTTCAGCGATGGATACGCAGTATTTT. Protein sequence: CASSLSAMDTQYF.

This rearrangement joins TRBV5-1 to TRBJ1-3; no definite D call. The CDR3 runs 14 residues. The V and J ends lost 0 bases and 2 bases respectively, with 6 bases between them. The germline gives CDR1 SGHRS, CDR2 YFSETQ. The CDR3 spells CASSLGSAGNTIYF. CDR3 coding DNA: TGCGCCAGCAGCTTGGGCTCGGCTGGAAACACCATATATTTT.

This CDR3 is CASGGSAGGSDTQYF. The CDR3 DNA is TGCGCCAGCGGTGGATCGGCGGGGGGATCCGATACGCAGTATTTT. The J gene is TRBJ2-3, the V gene TRBV10-2; 8 nucleotides line up with TRBD2. In germline, CDR1 is WSHSY, CDR2 SAAADI. V lost 8 bases and J lost 6; bases outside the gene matches: 13. The CDR3 spans 15 residues.